This T cell receptor beta chain was recovered during a study of blood T cell repertoires in COVID-19. This CDR3 contains 14 residues. With 7 bases removed from V and 0 bases from J, the gap between germline ends came to 10 bases. CDR1 is MNHEY, CDR2 SVGAGI, per germline. For this clone: Other nucleotide sequences in the sample specify the same CDR3.

Clones were sequenced by immunoSEQ multiplex PCR, and TCRdb holds only the in-frame ones, with some missing. The table has about 300,000 clones, about nine tenths seen once; the top ten hold about 2.2%. The specimen was peripheral blood. The receptor was isolated from a woman aged 30 to 39 with COVID-19, enrolled during active disease. The gene calls are TRBV6-5 and TRBJ1-5; weak D call: TRBD1 (6 bases). The chain's CDR3 is CASKRTDSNQPQHF. The CDR3 nucleotides are TGTGCCAGCAAGAGGACAGATAGCAATCAGCCCCAGCATTTT.